Shown below are 8 T cell receptor beta chains from a single sample sequenced in a study of cytotoxic CD8 clonotypes in ibrutinib-treated CLL. Only in-frame clones appear in the TCRdb table, and some are missing; sequencing was by immunoSEQ multiplex PCR. The sample comprises roughly 45,000 clones, 60% to 70% of which are singletons, and 20% to 25% rests with the top ten. This specimen was PBMCs, taken after 24 months of ibrutinib treatment. These receptors came from a human donor with chronic lymphocytic leukemia.

This chain joins TRBV5-1 and TRBJ1-1, with 11 positions matching TRBD1. V lost 2 bases and J lost 4; bases outside the gene matches: 4. CDR1 and CDR2 from the germline V gene are SGHRS and YFSETQ. The CDR3 contains 15 residues. CDR3: CASSFKGTGGTEAFF. CDR3 bases: TGCGCCAGCAGCTTTAAAGGGACAGGGGGCACTGAAGCTTTCTTT.

V gene TRBV2 combines with J gene TRBJ1-2; 9 positions agree with TRBD1. This CDR3 spans 12 amino acids. V shed 5 bases and J 7 bases; nucleotides not matched to a gene: 2. Germline V CDR1 and CDR2: SNHLY, FYNNEI. CDR3 amino acids: CASSRTGAGYTF. The CDR3 DNA reads as TGTGCCAGCAGTAGGACAGGGGCTGGCTACACCTTC. The full variable domain, its missing parts supplied by reference TRBV2 and TRBJ1-2, is EPEVTQTPSHQVTQMGQEVILRCVPISNHLYFYWYRQILGQKVEFLVSFYNNEISEKSEIFDDQFSVERPDGSNFTLKIRSTKLEDSAMYFCASSRTGAGYTFGSGTRLTVV.

This clone turned up a few times. CDR3 loop: CASSDFAGGSYEQYF. CDR3 DNA: TGTGCCAGCAGTGATTTTGCGGGGGGCTCCTACGAGCAGTACTTC. The V call is TRBV2, the J call TRBJ2-7, with 8 bases that match TRBD2. The V and J ends lost 3 bases and 0 bases, in that order; junction bases with no gene match: 4. The V gene's germline CDR1 is SNHLY and CDR2 FYNNEI. The CDR3 loop spans 15 amino acids.

This clone was seen a single time. V gene TRBV6-5 combines with J gene TRBJ2-5; perhaps TRBD1 as D (6 bases). CDR1 and CDR2 from the germline V gene are MNHEY and SVGAGI. The CDR3 consists of 12 residues. Between the trimmed V and J ends, which lost 5 bases and 9 bases, there was a span of 13 bases. The CDR3 coding sequence is TGTGCCAGCAGTCATCCCCACAGGGCCCAGTACTTC. It specifies CASSHPHRAQYF.

This chain connects TRBV13 to TRBJ2-7; D possibly corresponds to TRBD2 (5 bases). V was trimmed by 4 bases and J by 2 bases, leaving 9 bases between them. The CDR3 is made up of 13 amino acids. Germline CDR1 is PRHDT and CDR2 is FYEKMQ (reference sequence). The CDR3 nucleotides read TGTGCCAGCAGCTCCCTCGGGACCTACGAGCAGTACTTC. Amino acids: CASSSLGTYEQYF.

This clone was counted a single time. The chain couples TRBV18 to TRBJ1-6; 7 bases map to TRBD1. J lost 5 bases, V lost 7 bases, and 5 bases had no gene match. Germline loops: CDR1 KGHSH, CDR2 LQKENI. CDR3 length: 14 amino acids. Written as DNA, the CDR3 is TGTGCCAGCTTACGAGACAGGGATAATTCACCCCTCCACTTT. This codes for CASLRDRDNSPLHF.

The chain uses TRBV2 and TRBJ2-7; D gene uncertain. Germline CDR1 is SNHLY and CDR2 is FYNNEI. The CDR3 is made up of 13 amino acids. V was cut by 4 bases and J by 1 base, with 8 bases left in between. CDR3 coding DNA: TGTGCCAGCAGTGCGGAAAGATCCTACGAGCAGTACTTC. Translated, it gives CASSAERSYEQYF.

The V and J genes are TRBV5-1 and TRBJ2-1, with D possibly matching TRBD2 (6 bases). Trimming removed 7 bases from V and 6 bases from J, with 17 bases in between. Germline lookup yields CDR1 SGHRS and CDR2 YFSETQ. This CDR3 spans 14 amino acids. CDR3 nucleotides: TGCGCCAGCTATCCGGGACTCGGTTCCAATGAGCAGTTCTTC. Encoded protein: CASYPGLGSNEQFF.